The rows below give T cell receptor beta chains drawn from one sample of a study of blood T cell repertoires in COVID-19. The protocol was immunoSEQ multiplex PCR, while the TCRdb copy is restricted to in-frame clones and leaves out a portion. Of about 60,000 clones in the sample, around 73% were seen once. The material sequenced was peripheral blood. These receptors were collected from an elderly man with acute or convalescent COVID-19. CDR3s include the opening cysteine and the closing phenylalanine or tryptophan. A D gene is named only where the DNA matches it firmly. Size is stated for part of the rows, as once, few or many counts, or as a class when the clone is expanded.

V gene: TRBV20-1
clone size: NA
J gene: TRBJ2-5
D gene: NA
CDR3 protein: CSASQTVGETQYF
CDR3 DNA: TGCAGTGCTAGTCAGACAGTGGGGGAGACCCAGTACTTC

V gene: TRBV10-3
clone size: NA
J gene: TRBJ1-5
D gene: TRBD1
CDR3 protein: CAISPGQGDNQPQHF
CDR3 DNA: TGTGCCATCAGCCCGGGACAGGGGGACAATCAGCCCCAGCATTTT

V gene: TRBV2
clone size: few
J gene: TRBJ2-3
D gene: TRBD2
CDR3 protein: CATSPQGLAGVSSTDTQYF
CDR3 DNA: TGTGCCACTTCTCCGCAAGGACTAGCGGGAGTCTCTAGCACAGATACGCAGTATTTT

V gene: TRBV9
clone size: NA
J gene: TRBJ2-5
D gene: TRBD1
CDR3 protein: CASSGTGGGQETQYF
CDR3 DNA: TGTGCCAGCAGCGGGACAGGGGGCGGCCAAGAGACCCAGTACTTC

V gene: TRBV7-2
clone size: NA
J gene: TRBJ2-3
D gene: TRBD2
CDR3 protein: CASRRTSGGSDISTDTQYF
CDR3 DNA: TGTGCCAGCCGAAGAACTAGCGGGGGGTCAGACATAAGCACAGATACGCAGTATTTT

V gene: TRBV7-6
clone size: NA
J gene: TRBJ2-5
D gene: NA
CDR3 protein: CASSVGGGETQYF
CDR3 DNA: TGTGCCAGCAGCGTAGGGGGAGGAGAGACCCAGTACTTC

V gene: TRBV18
clone size: NA
J gene: TRBJ1-5
D gene: NA
CDR3 protein: CASSQGRVGNQPQHF
CDR3 DNA: TGTGCCAGCTCGCAGGGGCGGGTAGGCAATCAGCCCCAGCATTTT

V gene: TRBV7-9
clone size: NA
J gene: TRBJ2-7
D gene: TRBD1
CDR3 protein: CASSSMRGQGRYEQYF
CDR3 DNA: TGTGCCAGCAGCTCTATGCGGGGACAGGGGAGATACGAGCAGTACTTC

V gene: TRBV12-3/TRBV12-4
clone size: NA
J gene: TRBJ2-7
D gene: NA
CDR3 protein: CASSQMETYEQYF
CDR3 DNA: TGTGCCAGCAGTCAGATGGAGACCTACGAGCAGTACTTC

V gene: TRBV24-1
clone size: NA
J gene: TRBJ1-1
D gene: NA
CDR3 protein: CATSDLLQKVNTEAFF
CDR3 DNA: TGTGCCACCAGTGATTTGCTTCAGAAAGTGAACACTGAAGCTTTCTTT

V gene: TRBV6-5
clone size: NA
J gene: TRBJ1-1
D gene: NA
CDR3 protein: CASSRKPGLHAEAFF
CDR3 DNA: TGTGCCAGCAGTCGGAAACCGGGACTTCACGCTGAAGCTTTCTTT

V gene: TRBV11-3
clone size: NA
J gene: TRBJ2-1
D gene: TRBD2
CDR3 protein: CASSSGTSVGNEQFF
CDR3 DNA: TGTGCCAGCAGCTCCGGGACTAGTGTTGGCAATGAGCAGTTCTTC

V gene: TRBV5-1
clone size: NA
J gene: TRBJ2-5
D gene: NA
CDR3 protein: CASSLVPGDSETQYF
CDR3 DNA: TGCGCCAGCAGCTTGGTCCCGGGAGATTCTGAGACCCAGTACTTC

V gene: TRBV6-1
clone size: NA
J gene: TRBJ2-1
D gene: NA
CDR3 protein: CASSEGRGPYNEQFF
CDR3 DNA: TGTGCCAGCAGTGAAGGTAGGGGTCCCTACAATGAGCAGTTCTTC

V gene: TRBV5-6
clone size: NA
J gene: TRBJ1-2
D gene: TRBD1
CDR3 protein: CASSLLADRGYGYTF
CDR3 DNA: TGTGCCAGCAGCTTACTTGCTGACAGGGGCTATGGCTACACCTTC

V gene: TRBV3-1/TRBV3-2
clone size: medium-sized
J gene: TRBJ1-2
D gene: NA
CDR3 protein: CASSQDDGYTF
CDR3 DNA: TGTGCCAGCAGCCAAGACGATGGCTACACCTTC

V gene: TRBV28
clone size: once
J gene: TRBJ2-7
D gene: NA
CDR3 protein: CASGGGESSYEQYF
CDR3 DNA: TGTGCCAGCGGGGGGGGCGAGAGCTCCTACGAGCAGTACTTC

V gene: TRBV12-3/TRBV12-4
clone size: NA
J gene: TRBJ1-2
D gene: NA
CDR3 protein: CASSALRGYTF
CDR3 DNA: TGTGCCAGCAGCGCTCTACGAGGCTACACCTTC

V gene: TRBV7-9
clone size: NA
J gene: TRBJ2-5
D gene: TRBD1
CDR3 protein: CASSHGTGGRETQYF
CDR3 DNA: TGTGCCAGCAGCCACGGCACAGGGGGTAGAGAGACCCAGTACTTC

V gene: TRBV5-4
clone size: NA
J gene: TRBJ1-2
D gene: NA
CDR3 protein: CASSIPSSSVNYGYTF
CDR3 DNA: TGTGCCAGCAGCATCCCGTCTTCGTCGGTGAACTATGGCTACACCTTC

V gene: TRBV6-1
clone size: NA
J gene: TRBJ2-7
D gene: TRBD1
CDR3 protein: CASSEGGTGSFYEQYF
CDR3 DNA: TGTGCCAGCAGTGAGGGGGGGACAGGGAGTTTCTACGAGCAGTACTTC

V gene: TRBV11-2
clone size: NA
J gene: TRBJ2-6
D gene: NA
CDR3 protein: CASWASGANVLTF
CDR3 DNA: TGTGCCTCTTGGGCATCCGGGGCCAACGTCCTGACTTTC

V gene: TRBV2
clone size: NA
J gene: TRBJ2-5
D gene: TRBD1
CDR3 protein: CASNGQGTETQYF
CDR3 DNA: TGTGCCAGCAACGGACAGGGGACAGAGACCCAGTACTTC

V gene: TRBV7-2
clone size: NA
J gene: TRBJ2-3
D gene: TRBD2
CDR3 protein: CASSLKAGGFGRTDTQYF
CDR3 DNA: TGTGCCAGCAGCTTAAAAGCGGGGGGATTTGGGCGCACAGATACGCAGTATTTT

V gene: TRBV5-1
clone size: NA
J gene: TRBJ2-1
D gene: NA
CDR3 protein: CASSLAVWSASSYNEQFF
CDR3 DNA: TGCGCCAGCAGCTTGGCAGTCTGGTCAGCGAGCTCCTACAATGAGCAGTTCTTC

V gene: TRBV9
clone size: once
J gene: TRBJ2-3
D gene: TRBD1
CDR3 protein: CASSSGQGSTLDTQYF
CDR3 DNA: TGTGCCAGCAGCTCAGGACAGGGAAGTACTTTGGATACGCAGTATTTT

V gene: TRBV6-6
clone size: NA
J gene: TRBJ1-5
D gene: NA
CDR3 protein: CASSHGGVNQPQHF
CDR3 DNA: TGTGCCAGCAGTCACGGGGGGGTCAATCAGCCCCAGCATTTT

V gene: TRBV12-5
clone size: NA
J gene: TRBJ1-5
D gene: TRBD1
CDR3 protein: CASGLGTGVQPQHF
CDR3 DNA: TGTGCTAGTGGTTTGGGGACAGGGGTTCAGCCCCAGCATTTT

V gene: TRBV7-9
clone size: NA
J gene: TRBJ2-2
D gene: NA
CDR3 protein: CASSLIVNTGELFF
CDR3 DNA: TGTGCCAGCAGCTTAATAGTGAACACCGGGGAGCTGTTTTTT